One and the same sample provided the 12 T cell receptor beta chains below, sequenced in a study of graft-versus-host responses after intestinal transplantation (TCRdb year 2021). Library construction relied on the immunoSEQ multiplex PCR assay. TCRdb took over this immuneACCESS table, retaining in-frame rearrangements with V and J assigned. Such tables are incomplete; in checked studies, under half of the missing clones stem from an unresolved V gene, and the remainder is unexplained. The table for this sample lists about 99,000 clones; roughly 93% of them were counted only once. The ten biggest clones cover roughly 1.2% of the sample. The intended sense of this specimen's time point label: cells obtained before transplantation from donor or recipient. These TCRs' antigens remain unknown. The sample was unstimulated CD8+ T cells sorted from spleen or lymph node cells, taken before intestinal transplant. These receptors were collected from a human donor who received an intestinal transplant.

This chain uses TRBV7-7 with TRBJ2-1; perhaps TRBD1 as D (5 bases). The V gene's germline CDR1 is SSHAT and CDR2 FNYEAQ (reference sequence). V was cut by 1 base and J by 5 bases, with 6 bases left in between. CDR3 length equals 13 residues. The CDR3 is CASSLVGDNEQFF. CDR3 sequence (DNA): TGTGCCAGCAGCTTAGTAGGGGACAATGAGCAGTTCTTC.

The chain employs TRBV6-1 and TRBJ2-2; 7 bases line up with TRBD2. J gave up 1 base and V 4 bases, and 3 bases lay outside the gene matches. The CDR3 is 15 amino acids. Germline V gene sequence: CDR1 MNHNS, CDR2 SASEGT. CDR3 residues: CASSGWGGNTGELFF. DNA of the CDR3: TGTGCCAGCAGTGGGTGGGGGGGGAACACCGGGGAGCTGTTTTTT.

This clone was seen only a few times. The chain carries TRBV5-4 and TRBJ1-1; tentative D call: TRBD1 (5 bases). This CDR3 region has 13 residues. From germline, CDR1 is SGHNT and CDR2 YYREEE (reference sequence). V was shortened by 4 bases and J by 7 bases, with 14 bases between the two germline ends. The DNA for the CDR3 is TGTGCCAGCAGCCCCGGGGGGGTCAGTGAAGCTTTCTTT. It encodes CASSPGGVSEAFF.

This clone appeared a single time. V and J are TRBV2 and TRBJ2-1, with 10 bases lining up with TRBD2. Germline V gene sequence: CDR1 SNHLY, CDR2 FYNNEI. V was pared by 5 bases and J by 10 bases, with 8 bases of the junction left unmatched. This CDR3 is 14 amino acids long. CDR3 amino acids: CASSLAGALQEQFF. DNA of the CDR3: TGTGCCAGCAGTCTAGCGGGGGCTTTACAGGAGCAGTTCTTC.

The chain has TRBV27 and TRBJ1-6, with TRBD1 matching 7 bases. V lost 5 bases to trimming and J lost 11 bases; unmatched junction nucleotides: 9. CDR1 and CDR2 (germline): MNHEY, SMNVEV (reference sequence). The CDR3 spans 14 residues. The DNA of the CDR3 is TGTGCCAGCAGTACAGGGGTCGGTTTGCCACCCCTCCACTTT. Protein sequence: CASSTGVGLPPLHF.

The chain joins TRBV15 to TRBJ1-1; D remains ambiguous. This CDR3 has 16 residues. Trimming cost V 0 bases and J 0 bases, with 11 bases left between them. The germline gives CDR1 LNHNV, CDR2 YYDKDF (reference sequence). The CDR3 region is CATSRDWPSMNTEAFF. CDR3 nucleotides: TGTGCCACCAGCAGAGATTGGCCCAGTATGAACACTGAAGCTTTCTTT.

The V call is TRBV6-1, the J call TRBJ1-5; D gene unclear. V shed 3 bases and J shed 0 bases, with 6 bases lying between them. CDR3 size: 14 residues. Germline lookup yields CDR1 MNHNS and CDR2 SASEGT. The CDR3: CASSDESSNQPQHF. The CDR3 bases are TGTGCCAGCAGTGATGAGAGTAGCAATCAGCCCCAGCATTTT.

The chain uses TRBV5-1 and TRBJ1-1; D is unresolved. This CDR3 has 14 residues. Germline values: CDR1 SGHRS, CDR2 YFSETQ. V was pared by 4 bases and J by 0 bases, with 10 bases between. The CDR3 DNA is TGCGCCAGCAGCCGAACCCCATTGAACACTGAAGCTTTCTTT. Residues: CASSRTPLNTEAFF.

This chain links TRBV13 with TRBJ2-3; D unresolved. Trimming left V 6 bases short and J 2 bases short, with 18 bases between. This CDR3 region has 16 residues. CDR1 is PRHDT, CDR2 FYEKMQ, per germline (reference sequence). The DNA of the CDR3 is TGTGCCAGCAGTACCCAGGACGCCCCCGACACAGATACGCAGTATTTT. Translated: CASSTQDAPDTDTQYF.

The genes are TRBV6-5 and TRBJ2-7; 11 nucleotides agree with TRBD2. The germline gives CDR1 MNHEY, CDR2 SVGAGI. The CDR3 sequence is 14 residues long. The V gene end was trimmed by 5 bases and the J gene end by 2 bases; junction bases not matched to a gene: 2. CDR3 region: CASSPSGGPYEQYF. The DNA for the CDR3 is TGTGCCAGCAGTCCTAGCGGGGGGCCCTACGAGCAGTACTTC.

This clone is a singleton in its sample. The gene calls are TRBV7-9 and TRBJ2-3; D is possibly TRBD1 or TRBD2 (6 bases each). Germline CDR1 reads SEHNR; CDR2 reads FQNEAQ (reference sequence). V lost 6 bases to trimming and J lost 2 bases, with 18 bases between them. The CDR3 extends over 16 amino acids. CDR3 sequence (DNA): TGTGCCAGCAGAGCATGGGGGGACATAAACACAGATACGCAGTATTTT. It codes for CASRAWGDINTDTQYF.

The V gene is TRBV5-6, the J gene TRBJ2-5, with D perhaps TRBD1 (7 bases). Per the germline V gene, CDR1 is SGHDT and CDR2 is YYEEEE. The V and J ends lost 3 bases and 3 bases respectively, with 18 bases between them. The CDR3 totals 16 residues. CDR3 sequence (DNA): TGTGCCAGCAGCTCGCGCGGAGGGGGCCGGGAAGAGACCCAGTACTTC. Translation gives CASSSRGGGREETQYF. Together with reference TRBV5-6 and TRBJ2-5, the CDR3 gives the full variable domain: DAGVTQSPTHLIKTRGQQVTLRCSPKSGHDTVSWYQQALGQGPQFIFQYYEEEERQRGNFPDRFSGHQFPNYSSELNVNALLLGDSALYLCASSSRGGGREETQYFGPGTRLLVL.